This TCR beta chain was sequenced during a study of tumor-infiltrating lymphocytes in primary liver carcinoma. Overall study findings and caveats: The bulk unsorted samples meant that CD4+ and CD8+ repertoires went uncompared.

The table lists this clonotype with a few counts. Its antigen remains unknown. Germline DNA was extracted alongside blood RNA, which was obtained from unsorted whole blood. At sampling, these chronic HBV carriers had received no treatment. Researchers generated TCR beta cDNA from roughly 500 ng of total RNA, relying on a constant-region primer. Libraries covering TCR beta were generated through three nested multiplex PCR rounds (using a slightly modified ARM-PCR). Running ten to eleven cycles apiece, the first two PCR rounds relied on TRBV1-TRBV30 forward primers together with a C-beta reverse primer. MiXCR, applied by TCRdb to the multiplex PCR reads, yields one record per CDR3 protein. The repertoire holds some 180,000 distinct CDR3 sequences, 60% seen once, with 72% in the top ten. Germline V gene sequence: CDR1 MNHEY, CDR2 SVGAGI. The CDR3 spans 13 residues. Trimming left V 2 bases short and J 3 bases short, with 8 bases between.

This chain uses TRBV6-5 with TRBJ2-7; TRBD2 is a possible D gene (5 bases). Sequenced input: peripheral blood. The receptor was derived from a man aged 40-50 years with primary liver carcinoma and hepatitis B virus infection. The CDR3 spells CASSYPGGYEQYF. CDR3 nucleotide sequence: TGTGCCAGCAGTTACCCTGGAGGCTACGAGCAGTACTTC.